A single sample gave rise to the 4 T cell receptor beta chains below, sequenced in a study of blood T cell repertoires in COVID-19. The method was immunoSEQ multiplex PCR; TCRdb's version includes in-frame clones alone and lacks a portion of them. The sample shows around 67,000 clones, about 73% of them seen only once. The sequenced sample was peripheral blood. The receptors were sampled from a woman in her 70s with acute or convalescent COVID-19.

The chain has TRBV7-2 and TRBJ2-7, with 7 bases fitting TRBD2. This CDR3 is built from 15 residues. Germline lookup yields CDR1 SGHTA and CDR2 FQGNSA. The trim removed 4 bases at V and 2 bases at J, leaving 8 bases unmatched. The DNA for the CDR3 is TGTGCCAGCAGCTCTGGGGGGGTGGGCCCCTACGAGCAGTACTTC. This encodes CASSSGGVGPYEQYF.

The chain is built from TRBV7-2 and TRBJ2-1; D is possibly TRBD2 (5 bases). This CDR3 has 13 residues. Germline lookup yields CDR1 SGHTA and CDR2 FQGNSA. The germline V and J ends were trimmed by 5 bases and 8 bases, with 13 bases remaining between them. The CDR3 nucleotides are TGTGCCAGCAGCGACCTCCGGGGTGATGAGCAGTTCTTC. Protein product: CASSDLRGDEQFF. Supplemented by reference TRBV7-2 and TRBJ2-1, the full variable domain reads GAGVSQSPSNKVTEKGKDVELRCDPISGHTALYWYRQSLGQGLEFLIYFQGNSAPDKSGLPSDRFSAERTGGSVSTLTIQRTQQEDSAVYLCASSDLRGDEQFFGPGTRLTVL.

The chain has TRBV10-3 and TRBJ1-2; D is possibly TRBD1 (5 bases). This CDR3 contains 12 residues. The V gene's germline CDR1 is ENHRY and CDR2 SYGVKD. The V end lost 5 bases, the J end lost 6 bases, and 10 bases lay between the germline ends. The DNA for the CDR3 is TGTGCCATCAGTCTGACAGCTCATGGCTACACCTTC. This sequence encodes CAISLTAHGYTF.

The rearrangement uses TRBV7-2 and TRBJ2-5; D remains ambiguous. Germline values: CDR1 SGHTA, CDR2 FQGNSA. The CDR3 sequence is 15 residues long. Trimming took 2 bases from V and 1 from J, leaving 11 bases between them. In nucleotides, the CDR3 is TGTGCCAGCAGCTTAATCTCCGGGTCCCAAGAGACCCAGTACTTC. Translation: CASSLISGSQETQYF.